This TCR beta chain was captured in a study of blood T cell repertoires in COVID-19. The data were produced by immunoSEQ multiplex PCR, yet TCRdb's version contains in-frame clones alone and is incomplete. The top ten hold around 14% of the sample, which has some 180,000 clones, 80% seen once. In assigning cohorts, the study relied on participant-reported clinical history. Exposed enrollees had met someone with a PCR-confirmed or clinician-diagnosed COVID-19 case at some point within the 2 weeks before study entry. In germline, CDR1 is MGHRA, CDR2 YSYEKL. The CDR3 is made up of 19 amino acids. Trimming cost V 0 bases and J 4 bases; bases outside gene matches: 13.

This receptor was taken from a man aged 55 to 70 who had been exposed to COVID-19. Sequenced material: PBMCs or T cells enriched from blood (not recorded which). The genes are TRBV4-1 and TRBJ2-1; 9 bases map to TRBD2. CDR3 sequence: CASSQDPSGTRPAYNEQFF. CDR3 in DNA: TGCGCCAGCAGCCAAGATCCTAGCGGGACCCGGCCTGCTTACAATGAGCAGTTCTTC.